Each of the 4 T cell receptor beta chains below was sequenced from the same sample in a study of T-cell memory formation after mild COVID-19. TCRdb reprocessed the 5' RACE reads with MiXCR, giving one entry per CDR3 protein. The data hold some 490,000 distinct CDR3 sequences, with 15% to 20% observed a single time. Sequencing used PBMCs or a T cell subset sorted from them (not recorded which). These receptors were obtained from an adult woman who had mild COVID-19 (a few samples of this study predate the infection). Cell type and time point are not known.

The genes are TRBV27 and TRBJ2-5, with TRBD2 matching 7 bases. After removal of 4 bases from V and 5 bases from J, the junction contained 7 bases not matched to a gene. CDR1 and CDR2 (germline): MNHEY, SMNVEV (reference sequence). The CDR3 has 14 amino acids. CDR3 in amino acids: CASSWTSGLETQYF. The DNA for the CDR3 is TGTGCCAGCAGTTGGACTAGTGGGCTGGAGACCCAGTACTTC.

At least ten counts were recorded for this clonotype. The genes are TRBV9 and TRBJ2-5; the match to TRBD2 covers 12 bases. CDR1 and CDR2 from the germline V gene are SGDLS and YYNGEE. This CDR3 contains 17 residues. V lost 3 bases and J lost 5; bases outside the gene matches: 11. The CDR3 sequence: CASSGPRIGLAGETQYF. The CDR3 DNA is TGTGCCAGCAGCGGACCACGCATTGGACTAGCGGGGGAGACCCAGTACTTC.

The chain uses TRBV20-1 and TRBJ1-1; D is ambiguous. The CDR3 contains 14 residues. The V and J ends lost 2 bases and 1 base respectively, with 11 bases between them. The germline V gene encodes CDR1 DFQATT and CDR2 SNEGSKA (reference sequence). The CDR3 DNA is TGCAGTGCTAGAAGTTTTCAGAGGAACACTGAAGCTTTCTTT. This sequence encodes CSARSFQRNTEAFF.

V is TRBV3-1 and J is TRBJ2-5, with 9 bases identical to TRBD1. J was trimmed by 4 bases and V by 6 bases; bases with no gene match: 12. Germline assignment: CDR1 LGHDT and CDR2 YNNKEL (reference sequence). The CDR3 totals 16 residues. This chain's CDR3 is CASRRYGQGPGETQYF. CDR3 coding DNA: TGTGCCAGCAGACGCTACGGACAGGGGCCGGGAGAGACCCAGTACTTC.